This T cell receptor beta chain was identified during a study of blood T cells in healthy people across ages. Germline CDR1 reads SGHVS; CDR2 reads FNYEAQ. The CDR3 length is 20 residues. The junction had 18 bases not matched to a gene; V was cut back by 0 bases and J by 4 bases. Together with a sample-barcoded 5' primer, a J-beta primer mix was included in a second PCR lasting roughly 7 to 11 cycles. TCRdb passed the 5' RACE reads through MiXCR, listing each CDR3 protein once. The table lists about 1.8 million distinct CDR3 sequences, roughly 49% of them singletons, with over 2% in the top ten. This rearrangement joins TRBV7-6 to TRBJ2-1; 7 nucleotides align to TRBD1. The sequence was obtained from a woman aged 40 to 49 in good health. The material sequenced was blood. The CDR3 nucleotides read TGTGCCAGCAGCTTAGCCCCCGAGGGACAGATGCGACAGATATACAATGAGCAGTTCTTC. Amino acids: CASSLAPEGQMRQIYNEQFF.